This T cell receptor beta chain was identified in a study of OX40 agonist ivuxolimab in advanced cancers. Clones were sequenced by immunoSEQ multiplex PCR, and TCRdb holds only the in-frame ones, with some missing. Altogether some 18,000 clones are present, 80% to 90% being singletons, with the ten largest covering approximately 60%. Germline V gene data show CDR1 as MDHEN and CDR2 as SYDVKM. V was shortened by 4 bases and J by 3 bases, with 12 bases between the two germline ends. This CDR3 has 14 amino acids. The study sampled blood at baseline, cycle 4 day 1, and cycle 7 day 1. Concerning this clone itself: Its antigen is still unknown.

The study, taken as a whole, reports: On average, a greater number of expanded clones characterised CD8+ T cells relative to CD4+.

The V gene is TRBV28, the J gene TRBJ2-5; D is undetermined. Specimen: CD4+ or CD8+ T cells sorted from blood, collected in a trial of the OX40 agonist ivuxolimab. The TCR originated in an adult with an advanced solid tumor such as melanoma, head and neck, liver or kidney cancer. CDR3 sequence: CASSSPGGEETQYF. The CDR3 DNA reads as TGTGCCAGCAGTTCCCCCGGCGGAGAAGAGACCCAGTACTTC.